The rows below give T cell receptor beta chains drawn from one sample of a study of blood T cell repertoires in COVID-19. Data came from immunoSEQ multiplex PCR; TCRdb stores just in-frame clones and leaves some out. Here the sample spans 200,000 to 250,000 clones, under 90% being singletons. The sequenced material came from peripheral blood. The receptor set was obtained from a woman older than 75 with COVID-19, enrolled during active disease. The CDR3 runs from the conserved cysteine through the conserved F or W. The D gene is left open where the match is weak. Not every row has a clone size; where given, it reads once, few, many or a size class.

v_gene	j_gene	abundance	d_gene	CDR3aa	CDR3nt
TRBV10-3	TRBJ2-6	NA	NA	CALSRSGANVLTF	TGTGCCCTATCCCGATCTGGGGCCAACGTCCTGACTTTC
TRBV11-2	TRBJ2-1	NA	NA	CASSQTGGTYNEQFF	TGTGCCAGCAGCCAAACGGGGGGCACCTACAATGAGCAGTTCTTC
TRBV2	TRBJ2-7	few	TRBD1	CASRGQGASYEQYF	TGTGCCAGCAGGGGACAGGGTGCCTCCTACGAGCAGTACTTC
TRBV6-1	TRBJ1-2	NA	NA	CASSEGSYGYTF	TGTGCCAGCAGTGAGGGGAGCTATGGCTACACCTTC
TRBV5-1	TRBJ1-1	NA	NA	CASSLERGTEAFF	TGCGCCAGCAGCTTGGAACGGGGGACTGAAGCTTTCTTT
TRBV29-1	TRBJ2-5	NA	NA	CSVVRETQYF	TGCAGCGTTGTCAGGGAGACCCAGTACTTC
TRBV6-5	TRBJ1-4	NA	NA	CASSYRGARLGEKLFF	TGTGCCAGCAGTTACCGGGGGGCGCGCTTAGGTGAAAAACTGTTTTTT
TRBV4-2	TRBJ1-6	few	TRBD1	CASSQDGQASWGNSPLHF	TGTGCCAGCAGCCAAGATGGACAGGCAAGCTGGGGGAATTCACCCCTCCACTTT
TRBV10-1	TRBJ2-7	NA	TRBD2	CAVRTSGLPYEQYF	TGCGCCGTTCGGACTAGCGGGCTACCCTACGAGCAGTACTTC
TRBV7-9	TRBJ1-2	NA	TRBD1	CASSRDDRVGTF	TGTGCCAGCAGCCGAGACGACAGGGTAGGAACCTTC
TRBV3-1/TRBV3-2	TRBJ1-3	NA	TRBD1	CASSPLLGGPGNTIYF	TGTGCCAGCAGCCCGCTATTAGGGGGCCCTGGAAACACCATATATTTT
TRBV6-5	TRBJ2-6	NA	TRBD2	CASSLGGSGANVLTF	TGTGCCAGCAGTTTGGGGGGGTCTGGGGCCAACGTCCTGACTTTC
TRBV20-1	TRBJ2-5	NA	TRBD2	CSASSGSWETQYF	TGCAGTGCGAGTAGCGGGAGTTGGGAGACCCAGTACTTC
TRBV5-1	TRBJ1-5	NA	TRBD1	CASSPTGGNQPQHF	TGCGCCAGCAGCCCGACAGGGGGCAATCAGCCCCAGCATTTT
TRBV4-2	TRBJ1-2	NA	NA	CASSQDWGAGGGYTF	TGTGCCAGCAGCCAAGATTGGGGGGCGGGAGGCGGCTACACCTTC
TRBV3-1/TRBV3-2	TRBJ2-7	NA	TRBD1	CANSRTGESEQYF	TGTGCCAACAGCCGTACAGGGGAAAGCGAGCAGTACTTC
TRBV28	TRBJ1-4	NA	TRBD1	CASTTGGGEKLFF	TGTGCCAGTACCACAGGGGGAGGTGAAAAACTGTTTTTT
TRBV6-6	TRBJ2-1	NA	NA	CASSRTVNEQFF	TGTGCCAGCAGTAGGACAGTCAATGAGCAGTTCTTC
TRBV6-5	TRBJ2-3	NA	TRBD1	CASSDRVKDTQYF	TGTGCCAGCAGCGACAGGGTGAAAGATACGCAGTATTTT
TRBV5-5	TRBJ1-4	NA	NA	CASSVRDLFREPHTGLFF	TGTGCCAGCAGCGTACGGGACCTCTTCCGGGAACCCCATACAGGGCTGTTTTTT
TRBV5-1	TRBJ2-3	NA	TRBD2	CASSLGLADRTDTQYF	TGCGCCAGCAGCTTGGGCCTAGCGGACCGCACAGATACGCAGTATTTT
TRBV18	TRBJ1-1	NA	NA	CASSLGGVQNTEAFF	TGTGCCAGCTCACTCGGGGGGGTACAGAACACTGAAGCTTTCTTT
TRBV27	TRBJ1-3	NA	NA	CASTQTGGYGNTIYF	TGTGCCAGCACCCAAACGGGAGGCTATGGAAACACCATATATTTT
TRBV6-6	TRBJ1-3	NA	NA	CASSPTGSVAGNTIYF	TGTGCCAGCAGTCCCACAGGGTCCGTGGCTGGAAACACCATATATTTT
TRBV5-1	TRBJ2-7	NA	NA	CASSLAGGGHEQYF	TGCGCCAGCAGCTTGGCCGGGGGTGGCCACGAGCAGTACTTC
TRBV7-2	TRBJ2-1	once	NA	CASSNRLFPEQFF	TGTGCCAGCAGTAATAGACTCTTCCCGGAGCAGTTCTTC
TRBV18	TRBJ1-3	NA	NA	CASSPSGDSGNTIYF	TGTGCCAGCTCACCATCCGGGGATTCTGGAAACACCATATATTTT
TRBV5-1	TRBJ1-5	NA	TRBD1	CASSTGTANQPQHF	TGCGCCAGCAGCACCGGGACAGCCAATCAGCCCCAGCATTTT
TRBV5-4	TRBJ1-4	NA	TRBD1	CASSLQGDEKLFF	TGTGCCAGCAGCTTACAGGGGGATGAAAAACTGTTTTTT
TRBV19	TRBJ2-3	NA	TRBD1	CASSNRGPDTQYF	TGTGCCAGTAGTAACAGGGGCCCAGATACGCAGTATTTT
TRBV2	TRBJ2-5	NA	NA	CASSEAVRTDRNQETQYF	TGTGCCAGCAGTGAAGCGGTTAGAACAGACAGGAACCAAGAGACCCAGTACTTC
TRBV6-5	TRBJ1-2	once	NA	CAASGAYGYTF	TGTGCCGCGAGTGGAGCCTATGGCTACACCTTC
TRBV5-1	TRBJ1-2	few	NA	CASSLDRGVGGYTF	TGCGCCAGCAGCTTGGATCGGGGGGTAGGTGGCTACACCTTC
TRBV1	TRBJ1-2	NA	NA	CTSSQDSGTLDAF	TGCACCAGCAGCCAAGACAGCGGCACCTTAGACGCCTTC
TRBV5-1	TRBJ1-1	few	NA	CASSLGDRGHRNTEAFF	TGCGCCAGCAGCTTGGGCGACAGAGGCCATAGGAACACTGAAGCTTTCTTT
TRBV3-1/TRBV3-2	TRBJ1-2	NA	TRBD1	CASSPKGAYGYTF	TGTGCCAGCAGTCCGAAGGGGGCATACGGCTACACCTTC
TRBV5-4	TRBJ2-2	NA	TRBD1	CASSLPGQGISGELFF	TGTGCCAGCAGCCTCCCGGGACAGGGTATTAGCGGGGAGCTGTTTTTT
TRBV18	TRBJ2-5	NA	NA	CASSPPSQPIQETQYF	TGTGCCAGCTCACCACCATCACAGCCGATCCAAGAGACCCAGTACTTC
TRBV7-3	TRBJ1-2	NA	TRBD1	CASSPTGGWAGYTF	TGTGCCAGCAGCCCAACAGGGGGCTGGGCTGGCTACACCTTC
TRBV27	TRBJ1-2	few	NA	CASSNGRGGGGYTF	TGTGCCAGCAGCAATGGGAGGGGAGGAGGTGGCTACACCTTC
TRBV5-1	TRBJ1-6	NA	TRBD1	CASSLGTGGEGSPLHF	TGCGCCAGCAGCTTGGGGACAGGGGGCGAAGGATCACCCCTCCACTTT
TRBV3-1/TRBV3-2	TRBJ2-1	NA	TRBD2	CASSQGRTSGVYNEQFF	TGTGCCAGCAGCCAAGGGCGGACTAGCGGGGTTTACAATGAGCAGTTCTTC
TRBV7-9	TRBJ1-3	NA	NA	CASSPSGGWEIAF	TGTGCCAGCAGCCCAAGCGGGGGTTGGGAAATAGCTTTT
TRBV11-2	TRBJ2-2	NA	NA	CASSPQTGNTGELFF	TGTGCCAGCAGCCCGCAGACAGGGAACACCGGGGAGCTGTTTTTT
TRBV3-1/TRBV3-2	TRBJ2-3	NA	TRBD2	CASSLRGGSTDTQYF	TGTGCCAGCAGCTTACGGGGGGGAAGCACAGATACGCAGTATTTT
TRBV5-1	TRBJ2-7	NA	NA	CASSPTGAYEQYF	TGCGCCAGCAGCCCGACAGGAGCCTACGAGCAGTACTTC
TRBV14	TRBJ2-3	many	NA	CASSSSTDTQYF	TGTGCCAGCAGCTCAAGCACAGATACGCAGTATTTT
TRBV3-1/TRBV3-2	TRBJ1-2	NA	TRBD1	CASRRQGNYGYTF	TGTGCCAGCAGGAGACAGGGGAACTATGGCTACACCTTC
TRBV18	TRBJ1-1	NA	TRBD1	CASSPPGTGNTEAFF	TGTGCCAGCTCACCACCCGGGACAGGGAACACTGAAGCTTTCTTT